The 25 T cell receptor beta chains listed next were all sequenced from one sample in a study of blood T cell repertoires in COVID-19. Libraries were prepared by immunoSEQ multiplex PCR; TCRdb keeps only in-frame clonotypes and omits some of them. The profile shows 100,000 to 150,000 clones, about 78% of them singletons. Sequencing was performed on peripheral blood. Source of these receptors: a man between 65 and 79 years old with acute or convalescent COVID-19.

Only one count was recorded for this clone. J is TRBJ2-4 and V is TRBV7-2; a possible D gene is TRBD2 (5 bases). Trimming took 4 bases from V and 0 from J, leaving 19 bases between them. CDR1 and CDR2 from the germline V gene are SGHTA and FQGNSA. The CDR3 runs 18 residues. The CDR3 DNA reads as TGTGCCAGCAGCTCGGTCACGCGGACTTCCCTAGCCAAAAACATTCAGTACTTC. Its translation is CASSSVTRTSLAKNIQYF.

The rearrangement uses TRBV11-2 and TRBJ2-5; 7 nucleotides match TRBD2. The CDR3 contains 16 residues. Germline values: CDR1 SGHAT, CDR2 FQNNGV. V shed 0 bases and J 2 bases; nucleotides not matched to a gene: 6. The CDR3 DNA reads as TGTGCCAGCAGCTTAGATCGGTCTAGCGGACAAGAGACCCAGTACTTC. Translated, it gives CASSLDRSSGQETQYF.

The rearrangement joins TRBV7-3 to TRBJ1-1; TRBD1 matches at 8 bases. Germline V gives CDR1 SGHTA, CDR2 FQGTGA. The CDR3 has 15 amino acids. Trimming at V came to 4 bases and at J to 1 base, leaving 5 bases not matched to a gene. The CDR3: CASSSTGATNTEAFF. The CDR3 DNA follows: TGTGCCAGCAGCTCGACAGGGGCGACGAACACTGAAGCTTTCTTT. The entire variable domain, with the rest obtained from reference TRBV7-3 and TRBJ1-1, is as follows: GAGVSQTPSNKVTEKGKYVELRCDPISGHTALYWYRQSLGQGPEFLIYFQGTGAADDSGLPNDRFFAVRPEGSVSTLKIQRTERGDSAVYLCASSSTGATNTEAFFGQGTRLTVV.

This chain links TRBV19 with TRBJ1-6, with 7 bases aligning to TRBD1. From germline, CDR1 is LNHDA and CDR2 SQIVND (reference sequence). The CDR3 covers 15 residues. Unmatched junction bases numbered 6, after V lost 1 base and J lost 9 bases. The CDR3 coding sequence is TGTGCCAGTAGTATAGTCACGGGACAGCTTTCACCCCTCCACTTT. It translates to CASSIVTGQLSPLHF.

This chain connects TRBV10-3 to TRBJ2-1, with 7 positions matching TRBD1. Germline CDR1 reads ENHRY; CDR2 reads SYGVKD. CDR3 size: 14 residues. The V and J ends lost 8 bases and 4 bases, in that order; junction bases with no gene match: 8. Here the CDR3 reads CAIGMDRTYNEQFF. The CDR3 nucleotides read TGTGCCATCGGGATGGACAGGACGTACAATGAGCAGTTCTTC.

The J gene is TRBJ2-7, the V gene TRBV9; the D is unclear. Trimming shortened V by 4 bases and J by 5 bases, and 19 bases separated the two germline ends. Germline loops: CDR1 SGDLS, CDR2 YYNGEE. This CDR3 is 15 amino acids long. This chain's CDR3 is CASSPRGRFSDEQYF. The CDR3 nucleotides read TGTGCCAGCAGCCCACGCGGCCGCTTTTCGGACGAGCAGTACTTC.

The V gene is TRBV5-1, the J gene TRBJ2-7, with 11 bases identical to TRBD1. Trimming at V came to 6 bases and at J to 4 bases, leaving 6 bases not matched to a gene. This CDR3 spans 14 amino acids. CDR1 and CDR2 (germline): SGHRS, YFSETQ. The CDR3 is CASKPGTGGYEQYF. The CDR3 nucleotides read TGCGCCAGCAAACCCGGGACAGGGGGGTACGAGCAGTACTTC.

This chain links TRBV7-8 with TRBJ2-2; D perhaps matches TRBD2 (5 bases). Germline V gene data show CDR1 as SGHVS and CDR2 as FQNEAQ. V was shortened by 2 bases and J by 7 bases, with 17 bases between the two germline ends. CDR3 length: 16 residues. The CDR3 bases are TGTGCCAGCAGCTTACTTTCCCTCACCCGGGGCGGGGAGCTGTTTTTT. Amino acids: CASSLLSLTRGGELFF.

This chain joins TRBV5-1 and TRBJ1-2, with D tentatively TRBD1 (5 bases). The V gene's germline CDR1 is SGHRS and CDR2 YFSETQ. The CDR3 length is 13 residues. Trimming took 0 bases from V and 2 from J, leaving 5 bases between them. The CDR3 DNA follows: TGCGCCAGCAGCTTGGACAGGAACTATGGCTACACCTTC. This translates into CASSLDRNYGYTF.

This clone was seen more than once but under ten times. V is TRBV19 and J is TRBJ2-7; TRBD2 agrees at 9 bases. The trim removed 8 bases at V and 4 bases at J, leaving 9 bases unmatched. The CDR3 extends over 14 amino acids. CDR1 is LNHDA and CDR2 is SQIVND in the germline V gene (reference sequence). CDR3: CASGPSGGRYEQYF. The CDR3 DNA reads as TGTGCCAGTGGGCCCAGCGGGGGGCGGTACGAGCAGTACTTC.

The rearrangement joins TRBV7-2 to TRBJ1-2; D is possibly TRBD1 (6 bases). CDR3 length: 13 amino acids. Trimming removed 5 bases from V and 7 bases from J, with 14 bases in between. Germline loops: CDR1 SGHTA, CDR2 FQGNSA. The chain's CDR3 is CASSPAGGAGYTF. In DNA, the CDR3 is TGTGCCAGCAGCCCGGCGGGGGGCGCTGGCTACACCTTC.

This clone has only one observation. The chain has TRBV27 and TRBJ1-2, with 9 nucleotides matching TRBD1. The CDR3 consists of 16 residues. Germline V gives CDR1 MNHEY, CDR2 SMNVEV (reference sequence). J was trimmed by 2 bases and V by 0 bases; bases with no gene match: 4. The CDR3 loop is CASSLSRTGDNYGYTF. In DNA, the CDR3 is TGTGCCAGCAGTTTATCCCGGACAGGGGACAACTATGGCTACACCTTC.

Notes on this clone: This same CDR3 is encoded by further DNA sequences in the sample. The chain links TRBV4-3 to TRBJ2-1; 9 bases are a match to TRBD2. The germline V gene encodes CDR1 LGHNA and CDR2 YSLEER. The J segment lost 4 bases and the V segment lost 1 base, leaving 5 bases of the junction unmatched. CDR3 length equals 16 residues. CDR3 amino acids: CASSQVLAGGYNEQFF. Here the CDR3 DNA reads TGCGCCAGCAGCCAAGTACTCGCGGGGGGGTACAATGAGCAGTTCTTC.

In DNA form, the CDR3 reads TGCAGTGCTAGTCTCGCAACAGCTAACTATGGCTACACCTTC. It translates to CSASLATANYGYTF. The chain links TRBV20-1 to TRBJ1-2; D is undetermined. The CDR3 spans 14 residues. In germline, CDR1 is DFQATT, CDR2 SNEGSKA (reference sequence). Trimming took off 3 bases at V and 0 bases at J, with 11 bases between the two ends.

The CDR3 DNA follows: TGTGCCAGCAGCCAAGTAAGCGGCGGTGGCGAGCAGTACTTC. It yields the protein CASSQVSGGGEQYF. This chain joins TRBV3-1 (or the pseudogene TRBV3-2) and TRBJ2-7; perhaps TRBD2 as D (5 bases). This CDR3 region has 14 residues. Per the germline V gene, CDR1 is LGHDT and CDR2 is YNNKEL (reference sequence). V lost 1 base, J lost 6 bases, and 13 bases lay in between.

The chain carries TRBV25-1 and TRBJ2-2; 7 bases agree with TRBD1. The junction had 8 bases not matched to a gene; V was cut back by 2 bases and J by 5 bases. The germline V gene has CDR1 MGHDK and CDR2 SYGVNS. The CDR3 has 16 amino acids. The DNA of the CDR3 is TGTGCCAGCAGTGAAATGACAGGGTGGGAGACCGGGGAGCTGTTTTTT. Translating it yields CASSEMTGWETGELFF. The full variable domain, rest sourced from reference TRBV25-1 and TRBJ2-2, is EADIYQTPRYLVIGTGKKITLECSQTMGHDKMYWYQQDPGMELHLIHYSYGVNSTEKGDLSSESTVSRIRTEHFPLTLESARPSHTSQYLCASSEMTGWETGELFFGEGSRLTVL.

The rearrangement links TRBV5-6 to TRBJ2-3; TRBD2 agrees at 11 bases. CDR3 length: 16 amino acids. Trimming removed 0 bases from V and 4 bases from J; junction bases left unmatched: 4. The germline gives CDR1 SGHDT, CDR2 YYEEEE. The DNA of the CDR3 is TGTGCCAGCAGCTTGGTACTAGCGGGGGTCGCAGATACGCAGTATTTT. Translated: CASSLVLAGVADTQYF. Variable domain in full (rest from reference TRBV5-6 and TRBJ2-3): DAGVTQSPTHLIKTRGQQVTLRCSPKSGHDTVSWYQQALGQGPQFIFQYYEEEERQRGNFPDRFSGHQFPNYSSELNVNALLLGDSALYLCASSLVLAGVADTQYFGPGTRLTVL.

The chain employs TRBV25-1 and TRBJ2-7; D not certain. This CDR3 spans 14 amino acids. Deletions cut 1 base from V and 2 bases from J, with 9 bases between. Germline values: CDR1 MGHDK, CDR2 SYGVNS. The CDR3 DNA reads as TGTGCCAGCAGTGAATCAGGATCCGCCTACGAGCAGTACTTC. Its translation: CASSESGSAYEQYF.

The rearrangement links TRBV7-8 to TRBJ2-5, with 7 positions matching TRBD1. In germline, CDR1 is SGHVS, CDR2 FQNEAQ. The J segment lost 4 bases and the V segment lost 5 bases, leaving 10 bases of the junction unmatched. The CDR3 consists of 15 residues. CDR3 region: CASSKNRGSGETQYF. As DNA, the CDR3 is TGTGCCAGCAGCAAGAACAGGGGTAGTGGAGAGACCCAGTACTTC.

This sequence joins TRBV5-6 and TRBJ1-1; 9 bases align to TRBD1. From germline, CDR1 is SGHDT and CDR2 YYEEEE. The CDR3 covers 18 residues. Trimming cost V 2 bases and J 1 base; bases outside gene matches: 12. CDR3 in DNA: TGTGCCAGCAGCTTAGAACAGGGGGCAAGGATGGGGAACACTGAAGCTTTCTTT. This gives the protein CASSLEQGARMGNTEAFF. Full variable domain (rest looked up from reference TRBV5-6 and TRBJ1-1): DAGVTQSPTHLIKTRGQQVTLRCSPKSGHDTVSWYQQALGQGPQFIFQYYEEEERQRGNFPDRFSGHQFPNYSSELNVNALLLGDSALYLCASSLEQGARMGNTEAFFGQGTRLTVV.

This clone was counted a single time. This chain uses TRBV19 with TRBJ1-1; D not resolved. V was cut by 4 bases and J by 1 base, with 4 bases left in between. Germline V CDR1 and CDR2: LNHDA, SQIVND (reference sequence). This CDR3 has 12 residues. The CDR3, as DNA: TGTGCCAGTAGTAACAGGAACACTGAAGCTTTCTTT. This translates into CASSNRNTEAFF.

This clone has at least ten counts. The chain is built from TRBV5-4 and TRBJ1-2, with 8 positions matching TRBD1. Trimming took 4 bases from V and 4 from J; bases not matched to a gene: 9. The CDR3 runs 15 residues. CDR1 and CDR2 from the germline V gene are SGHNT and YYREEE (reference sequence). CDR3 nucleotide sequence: TGTGCCAGCAGCCCCTCACAGGGGGACGGCTATGGCTACACCTTC. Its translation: CASSPSQGDGYGYTF.

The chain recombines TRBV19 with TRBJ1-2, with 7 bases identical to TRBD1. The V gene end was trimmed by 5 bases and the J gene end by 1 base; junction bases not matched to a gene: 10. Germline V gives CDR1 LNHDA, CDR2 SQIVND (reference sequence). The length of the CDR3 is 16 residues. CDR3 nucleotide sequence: TGTGCCAGTAGTCCGGACAGGACTTGGGGTAACTATGGCTACACCTTC. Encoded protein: CASSPDRTWGNYGYTF.

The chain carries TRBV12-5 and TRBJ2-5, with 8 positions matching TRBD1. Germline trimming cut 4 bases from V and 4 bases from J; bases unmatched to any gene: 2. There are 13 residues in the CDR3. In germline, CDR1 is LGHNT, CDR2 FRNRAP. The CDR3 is CASGSGGGETQYF. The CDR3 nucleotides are TGTGCTAGTGGTTCAGGGGGCGGAGAGACCCAGTACTTC.

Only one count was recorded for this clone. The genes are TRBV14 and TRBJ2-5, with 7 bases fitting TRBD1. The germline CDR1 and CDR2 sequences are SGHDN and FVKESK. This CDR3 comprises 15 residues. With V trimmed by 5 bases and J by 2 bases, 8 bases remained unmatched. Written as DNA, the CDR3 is TGTGCCAGCAGCAAAAGGGGACAGCTACAAGAGACCCAGTACTTC. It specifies CASSKRGQLQETQYF.